The 10 T cell receptor beta chains below were found in one sample sequenced in a study of shared clonotypes between healthy human individuals. Positive CCR7 selection of CD45RO-negative cells yielded the naive CD8 cells, and terminally differentiated effector memory CD45RA+ cells were excluded. TCRdb keeps only in-frame clones here, not all; method: immunoSEQ multiplex PCR. Of about 2.1 million clones in the sample, 93% were seen once. Sequenced input: naive CD8+ T cells from PBMCs. All receptors come from a man between 18 and 29 years old in good health. Some clones in this sample may be carry-over from other donors' samples.

This chain connects TRBV19 to TRBJ1-1; a weak D match, TRBD1 (5 bases). The CDR3 length is 13 residues. Germline V gene sequence: CDR1 LNHDA, CDR2 SQIVND (reference sequence). The V end lost 5 bases, the J end lost 8 bases, and 15 bases lay between the germline ends. CDR3 in DNA: TGTGCCAGTAGTCCCTTCGGGGCGTCAGAAGCTTTCTTT. Amino acid sequence: CASSPFGASEAFF.

The chain joins TRBV29-1 to TRBJ1-2; D gene unclear. This CDR3 has 13 residues. CDR1 is SQVTM and CDR2 is ANQGSEA in the germline V gene. V lost 7 bases to trimming and J lost 3 bases, with 15 bases between them. The CDR3 is CSARVREDYGYTF. Here the CDR3 DNA reads TGCAGCGCCCGGGTCCGGGAGGACTATGGCTACACCTTC.

The V and J genes are TRBV2 and TRBJ1-2, with TRBD1 matching over 7 bases. There are 15 residues in the CDR3. The germline gives CDR1 SNHLY, CDR2 FYNNEI. Trimming at V came to 6 bases and at J to 4 bases, leaving 11 bases not matched to a gene. In DNA form, the CDR3 reads TGTGCCAGCAGCGGACAGGCCAAACTGTTCTATGGCTACACCTTC. It translates to CASSGQAKLFYGYTF.

This sequence joins TRBV5-1 and TRBJ2-1, with D perhaps TRBD1 or TRBD2 (5 bases each). The germline gives CDR1 SGHRS, CDR2 YFSETQ. The CDR3 length is 14 residues. V lost 3 bases and J 5 bases, leaving 12 bases between the germline ends. DNA for the CDR3: TGCGCCAGCAGCTCGGGACCGACGGACAATGAGCAGTTCTTC. Amino acid sequence: CASSSGPTDNEQFF.

This chain joins TRBV27 and TRBJ2-7; 11 bases map to TRBD1. Germline CDR1 MNHEY, CDR2 SMNVEV (reference sequence). This CDR3 contains 15 residues. Trimming at V came to 5 bases and at J to 6 bases, leaving 9 bases not matched to a gene. CDR3 sequence: CASSNPGTGGFEQYF. For the CDR3, the DNA is TGTGCCAGCAGTAACCCCGGGACAGGGGGGTTCGAGCAGTACTTC.

The chain is built from TRBV5-1 and TRBJ1-4; TRBD1 matches at 7 bases. The germline V gene encodes CDR1 SGHRS and CDR2 YFSETQ. Losses at the gene ends were 4 bases for V and 5 bases for J; bases not matched to a gene: 2. The CDR3 totals 13 residues. CDR3 coding DNA: TGCGCCAGCAGCACGGACAGGAATGAAAAACTGTTTTTT. Translating it yields CASSTDRNEKLFF.

This clone came up once. The chain recombines TRBV10-1 with TRBJ1-4; no clear D gene. Germline V gene sequence: CDR1 WNHNN, CDR2 SYGVQD (reference sequence). The CDR3 spans 15 residues. The V gene lost 7 bases and the J gene lost 3 bases, with 15 bases spanning the gap. CDR3 amino acids: CASTYPKLSNEKLFF. In DNA, the CDR3 is TGCGCCAGCACCTACCCCAAGCTATCTAATGAAAAACTGTTTTTT.

This sequence joins TRBV4-1 and TRBJ1-3; 7 bases line up with TRBD1. Germline lookup yields CDR1 MGHRA and CDR2 YSYEKL. The J segment lost 4 bases and the V segment lost 4 bases, leaving 7 bases of the junction unmatched. The CDR3 is made up of 15 amino acids. Here the CDR3 reads CASSPIGTDGNTIYF. DNA of the CDR3: TGCGCCAGCAGCCCAATTGGGACAGACGGAAACACCATATATTTT.

The chain uses TRBV19 and TRBJ2-1; TRBD2 matches 7 bases. Germline V gives CDR1 LNHDA, CDR2 SQIVND (reference sequence). The CDR3 covers 15 residues. V lost 3 bases, J lost 5 bases, and 7 bases stayed unmatched. For the CDR3, the DNA is TGTGCCAGTAGTATCGGGCTAGCGGTCAACAATGAGCAGTTCTTC. This codes for CASSIGLAVNNEQFF.

The chain is built from TRBV30 and TRBJ2-5; TRBD1 aligns across 7 bases. CDR3 length: 15 residues. The germline gives CDR1 GTSNPN, CDR2 SVGIG (reference sequence). V gave up 1 base and J gave up 2 bases; unmatched junction bases: 7. CDR3 region: CAWSATDRQQETQYF. Here the CDR3 DNA reads TGTGCCTGGAGTGCGACGGACAGGCAACAAGAGACCCAGTACTTC.